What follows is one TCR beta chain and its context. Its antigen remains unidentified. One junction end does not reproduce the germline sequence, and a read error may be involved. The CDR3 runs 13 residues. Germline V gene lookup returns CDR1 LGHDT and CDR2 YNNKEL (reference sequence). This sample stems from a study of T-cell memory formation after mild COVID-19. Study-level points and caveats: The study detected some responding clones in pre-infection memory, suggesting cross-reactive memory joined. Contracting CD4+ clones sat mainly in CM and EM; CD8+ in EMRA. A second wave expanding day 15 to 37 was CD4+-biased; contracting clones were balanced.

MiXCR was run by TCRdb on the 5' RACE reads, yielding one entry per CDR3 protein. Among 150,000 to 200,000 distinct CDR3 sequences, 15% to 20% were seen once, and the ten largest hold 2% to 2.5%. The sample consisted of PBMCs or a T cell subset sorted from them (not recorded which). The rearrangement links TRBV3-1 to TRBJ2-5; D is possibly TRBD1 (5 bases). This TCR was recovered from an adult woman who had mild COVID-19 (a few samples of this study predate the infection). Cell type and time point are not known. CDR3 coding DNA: TGTGCCACCAGCCAACAGGTCCGCGGGACCCAGTACTTC. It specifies CATSQQVRGTQYF.